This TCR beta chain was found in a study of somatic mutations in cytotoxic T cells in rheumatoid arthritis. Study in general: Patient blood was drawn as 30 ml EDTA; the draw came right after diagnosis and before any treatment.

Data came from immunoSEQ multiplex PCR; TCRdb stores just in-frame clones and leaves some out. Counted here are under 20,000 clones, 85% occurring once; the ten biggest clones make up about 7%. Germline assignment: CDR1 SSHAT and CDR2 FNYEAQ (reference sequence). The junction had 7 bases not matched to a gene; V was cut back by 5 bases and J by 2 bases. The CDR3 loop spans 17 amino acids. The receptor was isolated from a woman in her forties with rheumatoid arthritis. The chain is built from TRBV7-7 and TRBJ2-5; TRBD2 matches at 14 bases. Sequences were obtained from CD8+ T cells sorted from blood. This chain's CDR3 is CASSLGTSGSSQETQYF. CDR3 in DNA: TGTGCCAGCAGCCTAGGGACTAGCGGGAGTTCTCAAGAGACCCAGTACTTC.